The clone carrying this T cell receptor beta chain was seen only a few times. Its target is unknown. MiXCR was run by TCRdb on the RT-PCR reads, yielding one entry per CDR3 protein. The sample lists 650,000 to 700,000 distinct CDR3 sequences, 15% to 19% occurring once. This entry is derived from a study of response to subunit inactivated influenza vaccine. Findings and caveats of the study: Authors suggested that a seasonal influenza vaccination recruits few new T cells each time.

This TCR was recovered from a man aged 50 to 60 who received an inactivated influenza vaccine. This sample comprised PBMCs from blood, obtained roughly 12 days after vaccination.

CDR3 sequence: CASSQGQYPPLLDNEQFF. The CDR3 DNA follows: TGCGCCAGCAGCCAGGGACAATACCCCCCTCTTTTAGACAATGAGCAGTTCTTC. The V and J genes are TRBV5-1 and TRBJ2-1, with D possibly matching TRBD1 (6 bases). V was cut by 4 bases and J by 5 bases, with 25 bases left in between. The CDR3 runs 18 residues. Germline assignment: CDR1 SGHRS and CDR2 YFSETQ.